This TCR beta chain is drawn from a study of blood T cell repertoires in COVID-19. Clones were read by immunoSEQ multiplex PCR, and TCRdb kept only the in-frame ones, dropping some. Of about 220,000 clones detected, approximately 86% appear once; the ten largest clones hold 14% to 15%. Self-reported history from a screening survey and questionnaire set each donor's cohort. There are 16 residues in the CDR3. With 3 bases clipped from V and 7 bases from J, the junction kept 6 bases outside the gene matches. Germline lookup yields CDR1 KGHDR and CDR2 SFDVKD. The source of this sequence is a woman in her forties or fifties with acute COVID-19. V usage is TRBV24-1 and J usage is TRBJ2-1, with 12 bases fitting TRBD2. Sequencing used PBMCs or T cells enriched from blood (not recorded which). CDR3: CATSDAGLAGHNEQFF. CDR3 coding DNA: TGTGCCACCAGTGATGCGGGACTAGCGGGCCATAATGAGCAGTTCTTC.